The rows below give T cell receptor beta chains drawn from one sample of a study of cytomegalovirus exposure and HLA in healthy donors. Clones were read by immunoSEQ multiplex PCR, and TCRdb kept only the in-frame ones, dropping some. The sample yields about 110,000 clones, about 80% seen once. Sequenced sample: PBMCs. Receptors were obtained from a woman aged 60 to 75 in good health and CMV-seropositive. CDR3s include the opening cysteine and the closing phenylalanine or tryptophan. Each record gives: clone size, J gene, D gene, V gene, CDR3 DNA, CDR3 protein. D genes are given only for firm matches. For some rows the clone size is stated as once, few or many, or as a class when expanded; others skip it.

clone size: once; J gene: TRBJ2-7; D gene: TRBD1; V gene: TRBV11-2; CDR3 DNA: TGTGCCAGCAGCTGGACAGGGGGATACGAGCAGTACTTC; CDR3 protein: CASSWTGGYEQYF
clone size: -; J gene: TRBJ2-7; D gene: TRBD2; V gene: TRBV11-2; CDR3 DNA: TGTGCCAGCAGCACGACTAGCGGAGTGGCCTACGAGCAGTACTTC; CDR3 protein: CASSTTSGVAYEQYF
clone size: -; J gene: TRBJ1-1; D gene: -; V gene: TRBV28; CDR3 DNA: TGTGCCAGCAGTCAACAGGTCACTGAAGCTTTCTTT; CDR3 protein: CASSQQVTEAFF
clone size: once; J gene: TRBJ2-2; D gene: -; V gene: TRBV7-6; CDR3 DNA: TGTGCCAGCAGCTTAGGGGGGCTTACTCTTTCGAACACCGGGGAGCTGTTTTTT; CDR3 protein: CASSLGGLTLSNTGELFF
clone size: -; J gene: TRBJ2-1; D gene: TRBD1; V gene: TRBV9; CDR3 DNA: TGTGCCAGCAGCGTGCAGGGGGCCAACAATGAGCAGTTCTTC; CDR3 protein: CASSVQGANNEQFF
clone size: -; J gene: TRBJ2-7; D gene: TRBD1; V gene: TRBV18; CDR3 DNA: TGTGCCAGCTCACCTCTTAAGACAGGGGGCGTAAACGAGCAGTACTTC; CDR3 protein: CASSPLKTGGVNEQYF
clone size: -; J gene: TRBJ1-5; D gene: -; V gene: TRBV6-1; CDR3 DNA: TGTGCCAGCAGTGTCGAGGGCAGACTAACGGGCAATCAGCCCCAGCATTTT; CDR3 protein: CASSVEGRLTGNQPQHF
clone size: -; J gene: TRBJ1-1; D gene: -; V gene: TRBV5-1; CDR3 DNA: TGCGCCAGCAGCTTGGGTATAGGGGGAAGCGAAGCTTTCTTT; CDR3 protein: CASSLGIGGSEAFF
clone size: -; J gene: TRBJ2-7; D gene: -; V gene: TRBV7-9; CDR3 DNA: TGTGCCAGCAGCTCAAGACTATCCTACGAGCAGTACTTC; CDR3 protein: CASSSRLSYEQYF
clone size: -; J gene: TRBJ2-3; D gene: TRBD2; V gene: TRBV19; CDR3 DNA: TGTGCCAGTAGTTTAACTACCGGGACTAGCGGTTTCACAGATACGCAGTATTTT; CDR3 protein: CASSLTTGTSGFTDTQYF
clone size: -; J gene: TRBJ2-1; D gene: -; V gene: TRBV9; CDR3 DNA: TGTGCCAGCAGCGTAGGGTCCGGCGGGTACAATGAGCAGTTCTTC; CDR3 protein: CASSVGSGGYNEQFF
clone size: -; J gene: TRBJ2-1; D gene: TRBD2; V gene: TRBV6-4; CDR3 DNA: TGTGCCAGCAGTGCCCTAGCGGGGTTTTACAATGAGCAGTTCTTC; CDR3 protein: CASSALAGFYNEQFF
clone size: -; J gene: TRBJ2-1; D gene: TRBD2; V gene: TRBV5-1; CDR3 DNA: TGCGCCAGCAGAGCGGGAGGGCCCTACAATGAGCAGTTCTTC; CDR3 protein: CASRAGGPYNEQFF
clone size: -; J gene: TRBJ2-5; D gene: TRBD1; V gene: TRBV19; CDR3 DNA: TGTGCCAGTAGTTCCGAAAGACGACAGGGTCAGCCGCAAGAGACCCAGTACTTC; CDR3 protein: CASSSERRQGQPQETQYF
clone size: -; J gene: TRBJ1-2; D gene: TRBD1; V gene: TRBV2; CDR3 DNA: TGTGCCAGCAGTGGACAGGGAGCTAACTATGGCTACACCTTC; CDR3 protein: CASSGQGANYGYTF
clone size: -; J gene: TRBJ2-1; D gene: TRBD2; V gene: TRBV29-1; CDR3 DNA: TGCAGCGTAGAAAGTCTAGCGGGAGTCGAGCAGTTCTTC; CDR3 protein: CSVESLAGVEQFF
clone size: -; J gene: TRBJ2-2; D gene: -; V gene: TRBV7-9; CDR3 DNA: TGTGCCAGCAGCTCAACCAGGGATACCGGGGAGCTGTTTTTT; CDR3 protein: CASSSTRDTGELFF